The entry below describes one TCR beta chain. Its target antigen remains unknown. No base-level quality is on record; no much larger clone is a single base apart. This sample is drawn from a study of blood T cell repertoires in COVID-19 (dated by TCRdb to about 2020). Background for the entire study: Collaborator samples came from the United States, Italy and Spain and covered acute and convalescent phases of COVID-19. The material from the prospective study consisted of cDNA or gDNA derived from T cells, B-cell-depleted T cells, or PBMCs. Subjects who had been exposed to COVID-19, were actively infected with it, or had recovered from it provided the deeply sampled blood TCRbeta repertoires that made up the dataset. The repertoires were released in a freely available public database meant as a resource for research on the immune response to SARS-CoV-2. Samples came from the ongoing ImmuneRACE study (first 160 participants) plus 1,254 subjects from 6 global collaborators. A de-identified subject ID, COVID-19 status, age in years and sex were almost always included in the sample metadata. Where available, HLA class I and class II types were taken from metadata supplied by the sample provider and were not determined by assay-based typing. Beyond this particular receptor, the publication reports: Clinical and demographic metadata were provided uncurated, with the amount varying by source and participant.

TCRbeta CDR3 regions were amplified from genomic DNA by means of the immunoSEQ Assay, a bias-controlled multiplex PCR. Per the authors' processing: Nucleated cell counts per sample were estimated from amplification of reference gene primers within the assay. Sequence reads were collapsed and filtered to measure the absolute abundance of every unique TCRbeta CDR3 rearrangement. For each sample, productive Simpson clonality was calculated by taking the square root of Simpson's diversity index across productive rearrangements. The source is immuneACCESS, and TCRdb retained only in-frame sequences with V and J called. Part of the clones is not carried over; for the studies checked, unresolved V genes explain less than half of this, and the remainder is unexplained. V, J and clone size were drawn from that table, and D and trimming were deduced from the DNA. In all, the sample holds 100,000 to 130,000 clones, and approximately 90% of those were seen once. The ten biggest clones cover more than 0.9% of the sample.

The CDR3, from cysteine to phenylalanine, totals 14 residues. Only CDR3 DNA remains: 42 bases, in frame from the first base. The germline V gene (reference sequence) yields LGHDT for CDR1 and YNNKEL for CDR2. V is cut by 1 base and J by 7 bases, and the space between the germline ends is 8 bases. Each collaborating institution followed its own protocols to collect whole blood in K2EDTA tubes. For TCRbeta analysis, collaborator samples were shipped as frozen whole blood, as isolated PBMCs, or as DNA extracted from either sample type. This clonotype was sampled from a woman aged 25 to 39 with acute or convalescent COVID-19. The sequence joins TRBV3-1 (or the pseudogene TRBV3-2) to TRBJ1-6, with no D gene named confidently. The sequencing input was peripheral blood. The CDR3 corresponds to CASSQAMGNSPLHF. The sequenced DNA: TGTGCCAGCAGCCAAGCAATGGGCAATTCACCCCTCCACTTT.